Given below is one T cell receptor beta chain in context. Some clones are missing from TCRdb's copy, which holds only in-frame ones; the method was immunoSEQ multiplex PCR. The table shows 150,000 or so clones, with 85% to 95% occurring only once. This specimen belongs to a study of control samples from healthy donors and cancer patients. The receptor was isolated from a man aged 35-49 years in good health. The specimen sequenced was blood.

CDR3 protein: CASSPGGVRNTEAFF. Written as DNA, the CDR3 is TGTGCCAGCAGCCCGGGGGGGGTGAGGAACACTGAAGCTTTCTTT. The chain combines TRBV6-5 with TRBJ1-1; D perhaps matches TRBD1 (5 bases). Looked up from germline, CDR1 is MNHEY and CDR2 is SVGAGI. V lost 6 bases and J lost 1, with 15 bases in between. The CDR3 covers 15 residues.